This TCR beta chain was captured by sequencing in a study of blood T cell repertoires in COVID-19. Profiled with immunoSEQ multiplex PCR; TCRdb holds only in-frame clones, not every one. Here the sample spans tens of thousands of clones, approximately 80% being singletons. Trimming cost V 7 bases and J 7 bases, with 10 bases left between them. The CDR3 length is 10 residues. The germline gives CDR1 SQVTM, CDR2 ANQGSEA. The genes are TRBV29-1 and TRBJ1-1; D gene uncertain. The sample taken for sequencing was peripheral blood. The sequence was obtained from an older man with acute or convalescent COVID-19. CDR3 loop: CSARRVEAFF. The CDR3 bases are TGCAGCGCTCGACGGGTTGAAGCTTTCTTT.